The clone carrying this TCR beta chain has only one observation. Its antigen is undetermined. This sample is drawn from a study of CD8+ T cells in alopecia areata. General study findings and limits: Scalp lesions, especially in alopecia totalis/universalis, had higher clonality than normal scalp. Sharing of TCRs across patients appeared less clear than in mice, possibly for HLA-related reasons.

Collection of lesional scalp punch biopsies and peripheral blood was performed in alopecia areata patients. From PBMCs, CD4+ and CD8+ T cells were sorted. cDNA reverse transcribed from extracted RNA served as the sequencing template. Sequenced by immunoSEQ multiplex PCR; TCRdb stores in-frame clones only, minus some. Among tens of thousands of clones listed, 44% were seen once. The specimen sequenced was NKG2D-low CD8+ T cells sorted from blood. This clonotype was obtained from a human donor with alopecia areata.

The CDR3 here is CASSLARGAGTGELFF. The CDR3 DNA follows: TGTGCCAGCAGCCTCGCTCGGGGGGCCGGCACCGGGGAGCTGTTTTTT. The chain has TRBV11-3 and TRBJ2-2; tentative D call: TRBD2 (7 bases). V lost 5 bases and J lost 4, with 17 bases in between. This CDR3 region has 16 residues. The germline CDR1 and CDR2 sequences are SGHNT and YENEEA.